Following are 20 T cell receptor beta chains from one sample sequenced in a study of T cell changes during pregnancy in multiple sclerosis. Assay used: immunoSEQ multiplex PCR; TCRdb lists only in-frame clones, some missing. The table lists tens of thousands of clones, 94% of them singletons. Specimen: CD4+ T cells from peripheral blood mononuclear cells, collected after pregnancy. The receptors stem from a female donor with multiple sclerosis, enrolled in a pregnancy study.

The rearrangement uses TRBV2 and TRBJ2-4; 12 positions agree with TRBD2. The CDR3 is 15 residues long. V was clipped by 4 bases and J by 6 bases; unmatched bases: 4. Germline V gene data show CDR1 as SNHLY and CDR2 as FYNNEI. The CDR3 loop reads CASSVSSGRANIQYF. The CDR3 region has the DNA TGTGCCAGCAGTGTGTCTAGCGGGAGGGCAAACATTCAGTACTTC. The full variable domain, with the rest looked up from reference TRBV2 and TRBJ2-4, is EPEVTQTPSHQVTQMGQEVILRCVPISNHLYFYWYRQILGQKVEFLVSFYNNEISEKSEIFDDQFSVERPDGSNFTLKIRSTKLEDSAMYFCASSVSSGRANIQYFGAGTRLSVL.

V gene TRBV6-1 combines with J gene TRBJ2-5; 10 bases fit TRBD1. Looked up from germline, CDR1 is MNHNS and CDR2 is SASEGT. V gave up 1 base and J gave up 5 bases; unmatched junction bases: 4. The CDR3 is 15 amino acids. CDR3 sequence: CASSEGQGAAETQYF. CDR3 in DNA: TGTGCCAGCAGTGAAGGACAGGGGGCCGCCGAGACCCAGTACTTC.

The gene calls are TRBV27 and TRBJ1-2; possibly TRBD1 for D (6 bases). V was pared by 5 bases and J by 5 bases, with 12 bases between. This CDR3 contains 13 residues. Germline V gene lookup returns CDR1 MNHEY and CDR2 SMNVEV (reference sequence). The chain's CDR3 is CASSATGIYGYTF. The CDR3 coding sequence is TGTGCCAGCAGTGCGACAGGAATTTATGGCTACACCTTC.

The chain is built from TRBV7-6 and TRBJ2-5, with D tentatively TRBD2 (5 bases). Germline CDR1 reads SGHVS; CDR2 reads FNYEAQ. V was clipped by 1 base and J by 8 bases, with 20 bases between them. There are 16 residues in the CDR3. The CDR3 coding sequence is TGTGCCAGCAGCTTAGAGGTACCAACTGTAGGAGGCACCCAGTACTTC. It encodes CASSLEVPTVGGTQYF.

For the CDR3, the DNA is TGTGCCATCAGTGGTTCCGGGCCGGGGACCGGGGAGCTGTTTTTT. Translated: CAISGSGPGTGELFF. The J gene is TRBJ2-2, the V gene TRBV10-3, with D possibly being TRBD2 (5 bases). Germline V CDR1 and CDR2: ENHRY, SYGVKD. This CDR3 contains 15 residues. V lost 4 bases to trimming and J lost 5 bases, with 14 bases between them.

The chain employs TRBV5-6 and TRBJ2-3, with a possible D match to TRBD2 (5 bases). CDR3 length: 14 amino acids. The V and J ends lost 4 bases and 6 bases respectively, with 15 bases between them. Germline CDR1 is SGHDT and CDR2 is YYEEEE. The CDR3 DNA reads as TGTGCCAGCAGCCCCGGACTGAGGCAGGATACGCAGTATTTT. Translated: CASSPGLRQDTQYF.

This chain joins TRBV10-3 and TRBJ2-7; TRBD1 might be the D (6 bases). The CDR3 has 13 residues. From germline, CDR1 is ENHRY and CDR2 SYGVKD. Trimming cost V 4 bases and J 3 bases, with 10 bases left between them. CDR3 amino acids: CAISAGGGYEQYF. CDR3 coding DNA: TGTGCCATCAGTGCTGGGGGCGGCTACGAGCAGTACTTC.

The rearrangement links TRBV29-1 to TRBJ1-4, with TRBD1 as a possible D gene (5 bases). The V end lost 3 bases, the J end lost 7 bases, and 12 bases lay between the germline ends. Looked up from germline, CDR1 is SQVTM and CDR2 is ANQGSEA. The CDR3 spans 13 residues. CDR3 in amino acids: CSVEGGRSEKLFF. The CDR3 DNA sequence: TGCAGCGTTGAGGGGGGAAGAAGTGAAAAACTGTTTTTT.

V and J are TRBV28 and TRBJ1-4; D unresolved. The CDR3 spans 15 residues. In germline, CDR1 is MDHEN, CDR2 SYDVKM. V lost 5 bases and J 0 bases, leaving 10 bases between the germline ends. The CDR3 region has the DNA TGTGCCAGCAGTCTTCCGGGAGCAACTAATGAAAAACTGTTTTTT. It yields the protein CASSLPGATNEKLFF.

This chain joins TRBV6-6 and TRBJ2-7; TRBD1 matches at 7 bases. This CDR3 has 15 residues. J was trimmed by 0 bases and V by 7 bases; bases with no gene match: 9. Germline CDR1 and CDR2: MNHNY and SVGAGI (reference sequence). The chain's CDR3 is CASTPKTGNSYEQYF. The CDR3 DNA follows: TGTGCCAGCACCCCAAAGACAGGGAACTCCTACGAGCAGTACTTC.

The V and J genes are TRBV5-6 and TRBJ2-1; 16 bases map to TRBD2. V lost 7 bases and J lost 7; bases outside the gene matches: 14. The germline V gene encodes CDR1 SGHDT and CDR2 YYEEEE. This CDR3 has 18 residues. CDR3 sequence (DNA): TGTGCCAGCGTACCGGGACTAGCGGGAGGGCCGTGGCAGAATGAGCAGTTCTTC. Its protein is CASVPGLAGGPWQNEQFF.

The rearrangement uses TRBV5-8 and TRBJ2-6; 10 nucleotides line up with TRBD2. The germline V gene encodes CDR1 SGHTS and CDR2 YDEGEE. The CDR3 runs to 20 residues. The junction had 13 bases not matched to a gene; V was cut back by 4 bases and J by 0 bases. The CDR3 nucleotides read TGTGCCAGCAGCCCCGAGGGGCTAGCGGGAGTAAGCTCTGGGGCCAACGTCCTGACTTTC. Translation gives CASSPEGLAGVSSGANVLTF. Complete variable domain (other parts from reference TRBV5-8 and TRBJ2-6): EAGVTQSPTHLIKTRGQQATLRCSPISGHTSVYWYQQALGLGLQFLLWYDEGEERNRGNFPPRFSGRQFPNYSSELNVNALELEDSALYLCASSPEGLAGVSSGANVLTFGAGSRLTVL.

The V gene is TRBV11-2, the J gene TRBJ2-3; 7 bases are shared with TRBD2. Trimming cost V 5 bases and J 9 bases; bases outside gene matches: 17. The germline V gene has CDR1 SGHAT and CDR2 FQNNGV. CDR3 length: 16 amino acids. CDR3 amino acids: CASSPKGGGAPTTQYF. The DNA for the CDR3 is TGTGCCAGCAGCCCCAAAGGCGGGGGTGCCCCGACGACGCAGTATTTT.

V and J are TRBV19 and TRBJ2-1; 7 bases line up with TRBD1. J gave up 7 bases and V 1 base, and 4 bases lay outside the gene matches. The CDR3 is 14 residues long. The germline CDR1 and CDR2 sequences are LNHDA and SQIVND (reference sequence). CDR3 coding DNA: TGTGCCAGTAGTATAGTGGGCAGGGGGAATGAGCAGTTCTTC. This gives the protein CASSIVGRGNEQFF.

The CDR3 nucleotides are TGTGCCAGCACCCGGGGACTACGGAGCTCCTACGAGCAGTACTTC. Its protein product is CASTRGLRSSYEQYF. The rearrangement uses TRBV6-1 and TRBJ2-7, with 7 bases lining up with TRBD2. The J segment lost 0 bases and the V segment lost 7 bases, leaving 9 bases of the junction unmatched. The CDR3 loop spans 15 amino acids. Germline CDR1 reads MNHNS; CDR2 reads SASEGT.

The rearrangement joins TRBV2 to TRBJ2-7; TRBD2 might be the D (5 bases). This CDR3 has 14 amino acids. The V gene's germline CDR1 is SNHLY and CDR2 FYNNEI. V lost 7 bases, J lost 9 bases, and 22 bases lay in between. CDR3 nucleotide sequence: TGTGCCAGCATTGGAGGCCTCGCCGGGGATGTGCAGTACTTC. Its translation: CASIGGLAGDVQYF.

The rearrangement joins TRBV5-1 to TRBJ1-1, with a tentative D call TRBD1 (6 bases). The CDR3 extends over 18 amino acids. The germline CDR1 and CDR2 sequences are SGHRS and YFSETQ. Trimming cost V 4 bases and J 1 base, with 23 bases left between them. This CDR3 reads CASSPSWTGGGWNTEAFF. DNA of the CDR3: TGCGCCAGCAGCCCCTCCTGGACGGGGGGCGGCTGGAACACTGAAGCTTTCTTT.

This clone was observed a single time. A read error may account for a junction end that differs from germline. The chain is built from TRBV7-7 and TRBJ1-4, with D maybe TRBD1 (6 bases). CDR1 SSHAT and CDR2 FNYEAQ come from the germline V gene (reference sequence). The CDR3 is made up of 17 amino acids. The CDR3 is CASSLGGQHRVKEKLFF. The CDR3, as DNA: TGTGCTAGCAGCTTAGGAGGGCAACACAGGGTCAAGGAAAAACTGTTTTTT.

This CDR3 is CSARGSPEAFF. The CDR3 region has the DNA TGCAGTGCTAGGGGGAGTCCCGAAGCTTTCTTT. The V and J genes are TRBV20-1 and TRBJ1-1, with D uncertain. V lost 3 bases and J 8 bases, leaving 10 bases between the germline ends. CDR3 length equals 11 residues. Per germline, CDR1 DFQATT and CDR2 SNEGSKA (reference sequence).

For this clone: Sequence at one end of the junction differs from germline and may be a read error. This sequence joins TRBV2 and TRBJ2-7, with D possibly being TRBD2 (6 bases). In germline, CDR1 is SNHLY, CDR2 FYNNEI. The CDR3 is made up of 13 amino acids. CDR3 DNA sequence: TGTGCCAGCATTGAAAATAGCGGCTACGAGCAGTACTTC. This translates into CASIENSGYEQYF. Full variable domain (missing parts from reference TRBV2 and TRBJ2-7): EPEVTQTPSHQVTQMGQEVILRCVPISNHLYFYWYRQILGQKVEFLVSFYNNEISEKSEIFDDQFSVERPDGSNFTLKIRSTKLEDSAMYFCASIENSGYEQYFGPGTRLTVT.